A selection of T cell receptor beta chains follows, all from one sample in a study of CD8 T cells in ankylosing spondylitis. TCRdb re-called the 5' RACE reads with MiXCR, one entry per CDR3 protein. The profile shows some 85,000 distinct CDR3 sequences, roughly 9% of them singletons. The specimen was blood, either unsorted or a sorted T cell fraction (not recorded which). Every receptor here comes from a male donor with ankylosing spondylitis. CDR3s include the opening cysteine and the closing phenylalanine or tryptophan. The D gene is left open where the match is weak. Not every row has a clone size; where given, it reads once, few, many or a size class.

cdr3_aa,cdr3_nt,cdr3_length,d_call,clone_size,j_call,v_call
CASSGQGQGFRELFF,TGTGCCAGTAGTGGGCAGGGACAGGGGTTTCGGGAGCTGTTTTTT,15,TRBD1,many,TRBJ2-2,TRBV19
CASSFEGATTGELFF,TGCGCCAGCAGCTTTGAGGGAGCGACCACCGGGGAGCTGTTTTTT,15,NA,few,TRBJ2-2,TRBV5-1
CASSPSSGPTYNEQFF,TGTGCCAGCAGCCCTTCTAGCGGCCCCACCTACAATGAGCAGTTCTTC,16,TRBD2,NA,TRBJ2-1,TRBV5-4
CASSGRDSTDTQYF,TGTGCCAGCAGCGGCCGGGACAGCACAGATACGCAGTATTTT,14,NA,NA,TRBJ2-3,TRBV7-9
CASSLVYSDTQYF,TGTGCCAGCAGCTTAGTCTATTCAGATACGCAGTATTTT,13,NA,few,TRBJ2-3,TRBV5-6
CSAWGRERRWDIQYF,TGCAGTGCTTGGGGCAGGGAGAGGCGGTGGGACATTCAGTACTTC,15,NA,many,TRBJ2-4,TRBV20-1
CASSVGLAGNNEQFF,TGTGCCAGCAGTGTCGGACTAGCGGGTAACAATGAGCAGTTCTTC,15,TRBD2,many,TRBJ2-1,TRBV27
CASSQFQSQETQYF,TGTGCCAGCAGCCAATTTCAGAGTCAAGAGACCCAGTACTTC,14,NA,few,TRBJ2-5,TRBV16
CASSWALSGRDTDTQYF,TGTGCCAGCAGCTGGGCCCTTAGCGGGAGGGACACAGATACGCAGTATTTT,17,TRBD2,NA,TRBJ2-3,TRBV11-2
CASSLLPGQGGSTDTQYF,TGTGCCAGCAGCCTACTACCCGGACAGGGTGGTAGCACAGATACGCAGTATTTT,18,TRBD1,NA,TRBJ2-3,TRBV6-1
CASSLGKNYGYTF,TGTGCCAGCAGTTTAGGGAAAAACTATGGCTACACCTTC,13,NA,many,TRBJ1-2,TRBV27
CASSFALGSYEQYF,TGTGCCAGCAGCTTCGCGTTAGGATCCTACGAGCAGTACTTC,14,NA,many,TRBJ2-7,TRBV5-5
CASTRTTYQETQYF,TGTGCCAGCACCCGGACAACTTATCAGGAGACCCAGTACTTC,14,NA,many,TRBJ2-5,TRBV12-3/TRBV12-4
CASSEPRAGENTIYF,TGCGCCAGCAGTGAGCCCCGAGCGGGAGAAAACACCATATATTTT,15,NA,NA,TRBJ1-3,TRBV10-2
CSARDRGPMTEAFF,TGCAGTGCTAGAGACAGGGGGCCGATGACTGAAGCTTTCTTT,14,TRBD1,few,TRBJ1-1,TRBV20-1
CASSLAPSGNTGELFF,TGTGCCAGCAGTTTGGCTCCTAGCGGGAACACCGGGGAGCTGTTTTTT,16,TRBD2,few,TRBJ2-2,TRBV6-2/TRBV6-3
CASSDSGRGNEQYF,TGTGCCAGCAGCGATAGCGGGAGGGGCAACGAGCAGTACTTC,14,TRBD2,NA,TRBJ2-7,TRBV9
CASSLPGTYEQYF,TGTGCCAGCAGCTTACCCGGGACCTACGAGCAGTACTTC,13,NA,NA,TRBJ2-7,TRBV7-9
CASSPLSDSYNEQFF,TGTGCCAGCAGTCCACTATCCGACTCCTACAATGAGCAGTTCTTC,15,NA,many,TRBJ2-1,TRBV12-3/TRBV12-4
CASSLGSTTDTQYF,TGTGCCAGCAGCTTAGGGAGCACCACAGATACGCAGTATTTT,14,NA,NA,TRBJ2-3,TRBV11-2
CASSLTGTSGIYNEQFF,TGTGCCAGCAGCTTAACCGGGACTAGTGGGATCTACAATGAGCAGTTCTTC,17,TRBD2,many,TRBJ2-1,TRBV7-2
CASSQMGQGQETQYF,TGTGCCAGCTCACAAATGGGACAGGGACAAGAGACCCAGTACTTC,15,TRBD1,NA,TRBJ2-5,TRBV18
CASSQGRDRGETQYF,TGTGCCAGCAGCCAAGGGCGGGACAGGGGGGAGACCCAGTACTTC,15,TRBD1,NA,TRBJ2-5,TRBV11-2
CASRGTGANGYTF,TGTGCCAGCAGGGGGACAGGGGCTAATGGCTACACCTTC,13,TRBD1,NA,TRBJ1-2,TRBV6-1
CSIRRGIGDTDTQYF,TGCAGTATTCGGAGAGGGATAGGGGACACAGATACGCAGTATTTT,15,NA,many,TRBJ2-3,TRBV29-1
CASSLFAGTGTSGKETQYF,TGTGCCAGCAGCTTATTTGCGGGAACAGGGACTAGCGGAAAGGAGACCCAGTACTTC,19,TRBD2,few,TRBJ2-5,TRBV11-2
CATLQGENTKAFF,TGTGCCACTTTACAGGGGGAGAACACTAAAGCTTTCTTT,13,TRBD1,NA,TRBJ1-1,TRBV25-1